This T cell receptor (beta chain) originates from a study of blood T cell repertoires in COVID-19. Enrollees, about 18 to 90 years old, lived in some 24 US areas. Clinical history reported by participants formed the basis on which cohorts were assigned. The germline CDR1 and CDR2 sequences are MNHEY and SVGAGI. V was cut by 5 bases and J by 2 bases, with 10 bases left in between. The CDR3 has 14 amino acids. Authors' analysis steps: Reference gene primers were amplified, and this amplification served to estimate nucleated cell counts. Measured with immunoSEQ multiplex PCR; TCRdb has only the in-frame clones, and not every one. V, J and clone size reflect that table, while D and trimming were determined from the DNA. The sample contains 300,000 or so clones, 80% to 95% of which appear only once.

The rearrangement links TRBV6-5 to TRBJ1-5, with D perhaps TRBD1 (5 bases). The specimen was PBMCs or T cells enriched from blood (not recorded which). The receptor comes from a woman aged 30 to 39 who had recovered from COVID-19. The CDR3: CASSRQPGNQPQHF. The CDR3 region has the DNA TGTGCCAGCAGTAGACAGCCAGGCAATCAGCCCCAGCATTTT.